A single sample is the source of the 23 T cell receptor beta chains below, sequenced in a study of cytomegalovirus exposure and HLA in healthy donors. The study ran its PCR with 60 Vbeta and 13 Jbeta primers. The method was immunoSEQ multiplex PCR; TCRdb's version includes in-frame clones alone and lacks a portion of them. The table shows 95,000 to 100,000 clones, with approximately 74% occurring only once. The sample was PBMCs. The receptors originated from a woman aged 40 to 50 in good health and CMV-seronegative.

The chain links TRBV6-1 to TRBJ2-4, with D unclear. The length of the CDR3 is 13 residues. Deletions cut 6 bases from V and 2 bases from J, with 8 bases between. Per the germline V gene, CDR1 is MNHNS and CDR2 is SASEGT. CDR3 DNA: TGTGCCAGCAGCCTAGAGACCAAAAACATTCAGTACTTC. Amino acid sequence: CASSLETKNIQYF.

V is TRBV2 and J is TRBJ2-3, with D maybe TRBD2 (5 bases). V lost 6 bases and J lost 8, with 21 bases in between. The length of the CDR3 is 15 residues. Germline V lookup: CDR1 SNHLY, CDR2 FYNNEI. CDR3 DNA sequence: TGTGCCAGCAGCCAAGGACTCCCCGGACCTGGTACGCAGTATTTT. It specifies CASSQGLPGPGTQYF.

This sequence joins TRBV12-2 and TRBJ2-5; the D call TRBD1 from the table was never checked on the DNA. TRBV12-2 constitutes a pseudogene. This CDR3 comprises 15 residues. This CDR3 is CARNEPTGGKETQYF. In nucleotides, the CDR3 is TGTGCAAGAAACGAACCGACAGGGGGTAAAGAGACCCAGTACTTC.

About this clone itself: This sample includes further DNA sequences coding for the same CDR3. The chain combines TRBV19 with TRBJ1-6; a possible D gene is TRBD1 (5 bases). The V and J ends lost 0 bases and 8 bases respectively, with 20 bases between them. The CDR3 is made up of 18 amino acids. The germline V gene encodes CDR1 LNHDA and CDR2 SQIVND (reference sequence). CDR3 in DNA: TGTGCCAGTAGTATAGATATTTTTCGGGGGGACGGACATTCACCCCTCCACTTT. It specifies CASSIDIFRGDGHSPLHF.

For the CDR3, the DNA is TGTGCCAGCAGCTTGGGCTTCGAGTTATACTCCTATAATTCACCCCTCCACTTT. This codes for CASSLGFELYSYNSPLHF. V and J are TRBV5-5 and TRBJ1-6, with D unclear. Germline V gene data show CDR1 as SGHKS and CDR2 as YYEKEE (reference sequence). V was pared by 0 bases and J by 0 bases, with 13 bases between. The CDR3 loop spans 18 amino acids.

This rearrangement joins TRBV7-2 to TRBJ2-1; no clear D gene. CDR1 is SGHTA and CDR2 is FQGNSA in the germline V gene. Trimming left V 5 bases short and J 7 bases short, with 6 bases between. The CDR3 covers 11 residues. The CDR3 loop is CASSHTNEQFF. The DNA of the CDR3 is TGTGCCAGCAGCCATACAAATGAGCAGTTCTTC.

The chain employs TRBV25-1 and TRBJ1-1, with TRBD1 matching 12 bases. V shed 7 bases, J shed 1 base, and the junction held 4 bases outside the gene matches. Germline assignment: CDR1 MGHDK and CDR2 SYGVNS. The CDR3 has 15 amino acids. The CDR3 DNA is TGTGCCAGCAAGGGACAGGGGGCAAGGAACACTGAAGCTTTCTTT. As protein: CASKGQGARNTEAFF.

The V and J genes are TRBV4-1 and TRBJ2-2; TRBD1 matches 8 bases. The V and J ends lost 1 base and 4 bases, in that order; junction bases with no gene match: 5. CDR1 and CDR2 (germline): MGHRA, YSYEKL. This CDR3 is 16 amino acids long. The chain's CDR3 is CASSQGAGGVTGELFF. The CDR3 coding sequence is TGCGCCAGCAGCCAAGGGGCAGGGGGCGTCACCGGGGAGCTGTTTTTT.

The chain joins TRBV7-9 to TRBJ2-7, with 12 bases lining up with TRBD2. V shed 4 bases and J 3 bases; nucleotides not matched to a gene: 16. CDR3 length: 19 residues. The germline V gene has CDR1 SEHNR and CDR2 FQNEAQ (reference sequence). CDR3 sequence reads: CASSSGLAGAHGGGYEQYF. In DNA form, the CDR3 reads TGTGCCAGCAGCTCGGGACTAGCGGGCGCTCACGGGGGGGGCTACGAGCAGTACTTC.

This clone was observed once. The chain joins TRBV15 to TRBJ1-6; no clear D gene. The CDR3 totals 13 residues. Germline CDR1 is LNHNV and CDR2 is YYDKDF (reference sequence). Between the trimmed V and J ends, which lost 6 bases and 6 bases, there was a span of 9 bases. The CDR3 nucleotides read TGTGCCACCAGTACAGAGAGTAATTCACCCCTCCACTTT. Protein product: CATSTESNSPLHF. Full variable domain (rest looked up from reference TRBV15 and TRBJ1-6): DAMVIQNPRYQVTQFGKPVTLSCSQTLNHNVMYWYQQKSSQAPKLLFHYYDKDFNNEADTPDNFQSRRPNTSFCFLDIRSPGLGDTAMYLCATSTESNSPLHFGNGTRLTVT.

The chain couples TRBV4-1 to TRBJ1-1; 7 nucleotides agree with TRBD1. Germline V gene lookup returns CDR1 MGHRA and CDR2 YSYEKL. This CDR3 has 14 residues. V gave up 4 bases and J gave up 1 base; unmatched junction bases: 3. CDR3 coding DNA: TGCGCCAGCAGCCCATGGACAGGGAACACTGAAGCTTTCTTT. Amino acids: CASSPWTGNTEAFF.

This clone was counted between two and nine times. The chain joins TRBV4-3 to TRBJ2-5; tentatively, D is TRBD2 (6 bases). V was shortened by 4 bases and J by 5 bases, with 20 bases between the two germline ends. The CDR3 is 16 amino acids. Germline values: CDR1 LGHNA, CDR2 YSLEER. The CDR3 nucleotides read TGCGCCAGCAGCCCAAAGGCACTGCGGAGGGGCGAGACCCAGTACTTC. Encoded protein: CASSPKALRRGETQYF.

The table lists this clone with a few counts. This chain connects TRBV10-3 to TRBJ1-2, with 8 bases lining up with TRBD1. The CDR3 loop spans 12 amino acids. J lost 8 bases, V lost 4 bases, and 3 bases had no gene match. The germline V gene encodes CDR1 ENHRY and CDR2 SYGVKD. DNA for the CDR3: TGTGCCATCAGTGGACAGGGGAACGGCTACACCTTC. This gives the protein CAISGQGNGYTF.

This chain connects TRBV12-1 to TRBJ2-1; TRBD2, the D gene given by the table, was not confirmed from the DNA. TRBV12-1 is annotated as a pseudogene. The CDR3 contains 15 residues. Here the CDR3 DNA reads TGTGCCAGCAGATGGGGGCTAGCGGGGGGGCTTGAGCAGTTCTTC. This codes for CASRWGLAGGLEQFF.

The rearrangement uses TRBV10-2 and TRBJ2-5; possibly TRBD2 for D (5 bases). Germline-derived CDR1 and CDR2 are WSHSY and SAAADI. The CDR3 consists of 14 residues. Trimming cost V 5 bases and J 2 bases, with 12 bases left between them. CDR3 nucleotides: TGCGCCAGCAGTAGGAGCCGGGAACAAGAGACCCAGTACTTC. It specifies CASSRSREQETQYF.

The chain joins TRBV7-9 to TRBJ1-5, with D maybe TRBD1 (6 bases). This CDR3 spans 15 amino acids. V lost 1 base, J lost 1 base, and 8 bases lay in between. Germline V gives CDR1 SEHNR, CDR2 FQNEAQ (reference sequence). Here the CDR3 DNA reads TGTGCCAGCAGCTTAGTGGGGGCGAGCAATCAGCCCCAGCATTTT. Its translation is CASSLVGASNQPQHF.

The CDR3 DNA follows: TGTGCCATCAGTGATTCGAGACTAGTCTCCTACGAGCAGTACTTC. Protein product: CAISDSRLVSYEQYF. V is TRBV10-3 and J is TRBJ2-7; a weak D match, TRBD2 (6 bases). With 3 bases removed from V and 0 bases from J, the gap between germline ends came to 12 bases. Germline CDR1 reads ENHRY; CDR2 reads SYGVKD. This CDR3 is 15 amino acids long.

The CDR3 is CASSESPGTTDTQYF. In nucleotides, the CDR3 is TGCGCCAGCAGTGAGTCGCCGGGAACCACAGATACGCAGTATTTT. The genes are TRBV10-2 and TRBJ2-3; a weak D match, TRBD2 (5 bases). In germline, CDR1 is WSHSY, CDR2 SAAADI. Trimming removed 0 bases from V and 2 bases from J, with 9 bases in between. This CDR3 region has 15 residues.

This chain links TRBV30 with TRBJ2-2, with D possibly being TRBD2 (6 bases). Germline-derived CDR1 and CDR2 are GTSNPN and SVGIG (reference sequence). The CDR3 consists of 14 residues. The ends were cut back, 2 bases at V and 3 bases at J, with 10 bases in the middle. CDR3 loop: CAWSLGRYTGELFF. CDR3 in DNA: TGTGCCTGGAGTTTGGGGAGGTACACCGGGGAGCTGTTTTTT.

The chain is built from TRBV5-1 and TRBJ1-3; D is possibly TRBD1 (6 bases). The V and J ends lost 4 bases and 0 bases respectively, with 14 bases between them. The CDR3 contains 16 residues. Germline lookup yields CDR1 SGHRS and CDR2 YFSETQ. The CDR3 DNA reads TGCGCCAGCAGCCCCAGAGGACAGAGCTCTGGAAACACCATATATTTT. The encoded protein is CASSPRGQSSGNTIYF.

The V and J genes are TRBV13 and TRBJ2-2; 8 bases line up with TRBD2. Germline V gene lookup returns CDR1 PRHDT and CDR2 FYEKMQ (reference sequence). The CDR3 spans 16 residues. V lost 0 bases to trimming and J lost 6 bases; unmatched junction nucleotides: 6. The CDR3 nucleotides read TGTGCCAGCAGCTTAGGACTAGCGGAGCTTGCCGGGGAGCTGTTTTTT. This codes for CASSLGLAELAGELFF.

This clone showed up just a few times. The CDR3 reads CASSSDPGQETQYF. CDR3 sequence (DNA): TGTGCCAGCAGCTCGGATCCAGGACAAGAGACCCAGTACTTC. The rearrangement joins TRBV11-3 to TRBJ2-5; D remains unclear. Trimming took 4 bases from V and 2 from J, leaving 11 bases between them. CDR1 is SGHNT, CDR2 YENEEA, per germline. The CDR3 extends over 14 amino acids.

The CDR3 here is CASSPGTGGSNQPQHF. For the CDR3, the DNA is TGTGCCAGTAGTCCGGGGACAGGGGGTAGCAATCAGCCCCAGCATTTT. This chain uses TRBV19 with TRBJ1-5, with TRBD1 matching over 11 bases. The trim removed 5 bases at V and 0 bases at J, leaving 3 bases unmatched. This CDR3 is built from 16 residues. The germline CDR1 and CDR2 sequences are LNHDA and SQIVND (reference sequence).